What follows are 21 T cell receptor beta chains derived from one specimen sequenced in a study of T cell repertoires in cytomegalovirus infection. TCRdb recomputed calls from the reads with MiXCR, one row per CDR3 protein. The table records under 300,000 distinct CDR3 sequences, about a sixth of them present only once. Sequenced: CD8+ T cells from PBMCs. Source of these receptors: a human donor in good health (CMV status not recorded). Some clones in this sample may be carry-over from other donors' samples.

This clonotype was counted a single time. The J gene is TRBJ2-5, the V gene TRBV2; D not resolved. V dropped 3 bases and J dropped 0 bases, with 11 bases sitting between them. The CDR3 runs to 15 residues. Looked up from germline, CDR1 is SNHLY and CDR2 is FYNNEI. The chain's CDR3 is CASSDGRLYQETQYF. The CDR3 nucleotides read TGTGCCAGCAGTGATGGGCGGTTGTACCAAGAGACCCAGTACTTC.

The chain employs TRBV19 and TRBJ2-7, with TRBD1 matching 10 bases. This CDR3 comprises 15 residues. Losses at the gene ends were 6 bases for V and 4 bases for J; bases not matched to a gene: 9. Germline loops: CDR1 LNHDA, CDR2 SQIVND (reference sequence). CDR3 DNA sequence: TGTGCCAGTAGCCCCACCGACAGGGGGCTGTACGAGCAGTACTTC. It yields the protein CASSPTDRGLYEQYF.

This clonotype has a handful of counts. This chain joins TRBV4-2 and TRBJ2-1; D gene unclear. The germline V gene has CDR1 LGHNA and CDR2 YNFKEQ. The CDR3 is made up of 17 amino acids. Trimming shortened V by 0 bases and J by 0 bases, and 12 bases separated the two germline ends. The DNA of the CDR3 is TGTGCCAGCAGCCAAGAGAACCTTGGCGACTCCTACAATGAGCAGTTCTTC. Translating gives CASSQENLGDSYNEQFF.

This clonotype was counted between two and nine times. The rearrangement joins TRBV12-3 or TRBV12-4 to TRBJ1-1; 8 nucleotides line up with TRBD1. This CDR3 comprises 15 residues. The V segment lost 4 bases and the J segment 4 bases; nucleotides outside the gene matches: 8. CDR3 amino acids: CASSWGTGWRTEAFF. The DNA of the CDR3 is TGTGCCAGCAGTTGGGGGACAGGTTGGCGCACTGAAGCTTTCTTT.

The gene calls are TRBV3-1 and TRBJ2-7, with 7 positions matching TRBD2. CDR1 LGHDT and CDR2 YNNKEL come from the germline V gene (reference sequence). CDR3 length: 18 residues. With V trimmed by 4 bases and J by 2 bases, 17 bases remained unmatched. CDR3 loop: CASSPTFLADDLPYEQYF. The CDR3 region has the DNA TGTGCCAGCAGCCCGACCTTCCTAGCGGATGATCTACCCTACGAGCAGTACTTC.

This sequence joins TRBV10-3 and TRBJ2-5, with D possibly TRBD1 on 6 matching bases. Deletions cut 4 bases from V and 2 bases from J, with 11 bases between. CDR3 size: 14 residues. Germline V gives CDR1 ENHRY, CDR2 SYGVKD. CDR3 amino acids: CAISGVGGQETQYF. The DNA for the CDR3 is TGTGCCATCAGTGGGGTAGGGGGACAAGAGACCCAGTACTTC.

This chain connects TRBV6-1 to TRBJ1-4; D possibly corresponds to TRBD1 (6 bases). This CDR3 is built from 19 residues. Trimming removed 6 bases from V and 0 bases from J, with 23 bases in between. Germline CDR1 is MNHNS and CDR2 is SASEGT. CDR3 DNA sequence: TGTGCCAGCAGCCAGTGGGCGACAGGAGTACCGACAACTAATGAAAAACTGTTTTTT. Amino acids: CASSQWATGVPTTNEKLFF.

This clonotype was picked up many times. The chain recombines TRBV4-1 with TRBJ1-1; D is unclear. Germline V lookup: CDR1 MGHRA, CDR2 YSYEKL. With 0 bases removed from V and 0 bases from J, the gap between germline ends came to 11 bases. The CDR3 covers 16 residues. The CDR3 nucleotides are TGCGCCAGCAGCCAAGATACTACAGTGGTGAACACTGAAGCTTTCTTT. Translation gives CASSQDTTVVNTEAFF.

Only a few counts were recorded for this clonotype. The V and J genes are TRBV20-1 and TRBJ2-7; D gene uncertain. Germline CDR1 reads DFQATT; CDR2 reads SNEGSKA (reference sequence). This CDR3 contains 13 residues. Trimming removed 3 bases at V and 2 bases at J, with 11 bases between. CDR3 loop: CSASQGDPYEQYF. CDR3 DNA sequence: TGCAGTGCTAGCCAAGGCGACCCCTACGAGCAGTACTTC.

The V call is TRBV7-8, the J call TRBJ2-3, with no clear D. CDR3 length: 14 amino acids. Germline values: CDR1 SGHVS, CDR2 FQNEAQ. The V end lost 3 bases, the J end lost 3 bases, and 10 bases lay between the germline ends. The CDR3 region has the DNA TGTGCCAGCAGCTTCCATACTAAAACAGATACGCAGTATTTT. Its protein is CASSFHTKTDTQYF. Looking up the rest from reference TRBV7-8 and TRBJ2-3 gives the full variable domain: GAGVSQSPRYKVAKRGQDVALRCDPISGHVSLFWYQQALGQGPEFLTYFQNEAQLDKSGLPSDRFFAERPEGSVSTLKIQRTQQEDSAVYLCASSFHTKTDTQYFGPGTRLTVL.

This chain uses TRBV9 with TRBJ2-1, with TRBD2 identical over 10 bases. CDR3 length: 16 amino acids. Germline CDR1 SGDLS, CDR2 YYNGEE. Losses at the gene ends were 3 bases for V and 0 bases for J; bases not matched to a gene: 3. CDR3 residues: CASSARLAGSYNEQFF. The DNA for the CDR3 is TGTGCCAGCAGCGCCCGACTAGCGGGCTCCTACAATGAGCAGTTCTTC.

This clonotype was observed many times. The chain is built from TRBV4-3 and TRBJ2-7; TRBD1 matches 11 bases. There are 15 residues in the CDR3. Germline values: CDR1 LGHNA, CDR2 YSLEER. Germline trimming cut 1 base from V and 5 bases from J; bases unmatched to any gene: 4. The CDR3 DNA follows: TGCGCCAGCAGCCAAGCCCTGGGACAGGGGGACGAGCAGTACTTC. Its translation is CASSQALGQGDEQYF.

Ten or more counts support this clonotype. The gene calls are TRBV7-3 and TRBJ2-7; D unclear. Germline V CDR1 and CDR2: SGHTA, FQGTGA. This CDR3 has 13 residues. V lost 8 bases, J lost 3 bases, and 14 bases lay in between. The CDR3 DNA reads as TGTGCCAGCTCGGCAGCCCCCGACTACGAGCAGTACTTC. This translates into CASSAAPDYEQYF. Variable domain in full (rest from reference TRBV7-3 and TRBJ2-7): GAGVSQTPSNKVTEKGKYVELRCDPISGHTALYWYRQSLGQGPEFLIYFQGTGAADDSGLPNDRFFAVRPEGSVSTLKIQRTERGDSAVYLCASSAAPDYEQYFGPGTRLTVT.

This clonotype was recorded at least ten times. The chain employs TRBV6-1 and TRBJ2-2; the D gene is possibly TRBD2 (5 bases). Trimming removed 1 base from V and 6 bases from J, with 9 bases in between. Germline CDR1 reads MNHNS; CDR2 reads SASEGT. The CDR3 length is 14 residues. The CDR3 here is CASSEEAGPGELFF. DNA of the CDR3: TGTGCCAGCAGTGAAGAGGCGGGTCCCGGGGAGCTGTTTTTT.

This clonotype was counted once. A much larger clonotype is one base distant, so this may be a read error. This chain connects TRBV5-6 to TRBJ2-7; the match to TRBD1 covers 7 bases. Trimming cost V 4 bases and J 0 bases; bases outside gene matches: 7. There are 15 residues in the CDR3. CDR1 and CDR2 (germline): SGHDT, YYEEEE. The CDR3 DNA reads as TGTGCCAGCAGCGGAGACCGGGACAGCTCCTACGAGCAGTACTTC. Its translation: CASSGDRDSSYEQYF. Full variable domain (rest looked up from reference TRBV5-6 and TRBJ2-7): DAGVTQSPTHLIKTRGQQVTLRCSPKSGHDTVSWYQQALGQGPQFIFQYYEEEERQRGNFPDRFSGHQFPNYSSELNVNALLLGDSALYLCASSGDRDSSYEQYFGPGTRLTVT.

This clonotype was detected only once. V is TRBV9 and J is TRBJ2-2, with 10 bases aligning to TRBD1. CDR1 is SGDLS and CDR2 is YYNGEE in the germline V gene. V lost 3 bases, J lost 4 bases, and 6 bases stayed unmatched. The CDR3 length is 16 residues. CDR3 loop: CASSAWDRGPTGELFF. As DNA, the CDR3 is TGTGCCAGCAGCGCCTGGGACAGGGGTCCCACCGGGGAGCTGTTTTTT.

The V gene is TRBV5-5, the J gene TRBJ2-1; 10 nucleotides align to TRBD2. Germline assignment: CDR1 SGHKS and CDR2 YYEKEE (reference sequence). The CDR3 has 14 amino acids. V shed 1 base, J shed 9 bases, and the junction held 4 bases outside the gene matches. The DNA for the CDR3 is TGTGCCAGCAGCTTGAGGGCTAGCGGGGGTGAGCAGTTCTTC. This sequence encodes CASSLRASGGEQFF.

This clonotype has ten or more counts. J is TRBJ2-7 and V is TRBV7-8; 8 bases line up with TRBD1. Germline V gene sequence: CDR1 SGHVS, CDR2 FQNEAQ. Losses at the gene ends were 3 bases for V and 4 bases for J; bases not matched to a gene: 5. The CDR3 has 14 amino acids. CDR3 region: CASSFDRGWYEQYF. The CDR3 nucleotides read TGTGCCAGCAGCTTTGACAGGGGTTGGTACGAGCAGTACTTC.

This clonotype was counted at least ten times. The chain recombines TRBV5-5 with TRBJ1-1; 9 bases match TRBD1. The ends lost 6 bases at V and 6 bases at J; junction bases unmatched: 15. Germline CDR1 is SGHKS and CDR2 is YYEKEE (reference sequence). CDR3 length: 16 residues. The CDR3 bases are TGTGCCAGCAACCCCGGGACAGGGCCGATAGGCGCTGAAGCTTTCTTT. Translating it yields CASNPGTGPIGAEAFF.

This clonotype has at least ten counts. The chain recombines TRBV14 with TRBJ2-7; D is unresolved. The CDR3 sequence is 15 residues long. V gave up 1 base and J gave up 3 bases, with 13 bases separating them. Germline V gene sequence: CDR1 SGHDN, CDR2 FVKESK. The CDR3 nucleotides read TGTGCCAGCAGCCAAGGCCCGCTACCCCACTACGAGCAGTACTTC. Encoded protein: CASSQGPLPHYEQYF.

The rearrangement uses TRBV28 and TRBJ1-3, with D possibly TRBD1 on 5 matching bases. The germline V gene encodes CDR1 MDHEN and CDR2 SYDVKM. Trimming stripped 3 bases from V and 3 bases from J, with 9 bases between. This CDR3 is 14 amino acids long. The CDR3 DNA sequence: TGTGCCAGCAGTTTTGGGGGGAATGGAAACACCATATATTTT. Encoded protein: CASSFGGNGNTIYF.